The 20 T cell receptor beta chains below all came from one sample that was sequenced in a study of blood T cell repertoires in COVID-19. Method: immunoSEQ multiplex PCR; TCRdb's copy keeps in-frame clones and lacks some. The sample consists of roughly 160,000 clones, around 87% of them appearing once. Sequencing used peripheral blood. The receptors originated from a woman between 65 and 79 years old with COVID-19, enrolled during active disease.

The chain couples TRBV28 to TRBJ1-4; 8 bases match TRBD1. The CDR3 contains 14 residues. Germline trimming cut 6 bases from V and 5 bases from J; bases unmatched to any gene: 5. Germline V gene data show CDR1 as MDHEN and CDR2 as SYDVKM. CDR3 amino acids: CASSSDRGNEKLFF. CDR3 DNA: TGTGCCAGCAGCTCCGACAGGGGCAATGAAAAACTGTTTTTT.

This clone was observed once. The chain links TRBV6-5 to TRBJ1-2; 9 nucleotides align to TRBD1. The CDR3 runs to 14 residues. Germline V CDR1 and CDR2: MNHEY, SVGAGI. The V segment lost 11 bases and the J segment 4 bases; nucleotides outside the gene matches: 11. This chain's CDR3 is CACQPGTGSYGYTF. DNA of the CDR3: TGTGCCTGCCAACCTGGGACAGGGAGCTATGGCTACACCTTC.

This chain joins TRBV7-8 and TRBJ2-7, with unresolved D. Trimming pared 2 bases from V and 2 bases from J, leaving 10 bases between. Germline lookup yields CDR1 SGHVS and CDR2 FQNEAQ. The CDR3 spans 14 residues. The CDR3 DNA follows: TGTGCCAGCAGCTTACGAGAAACCGCCTACGAGCAGTACTTC. Residues: CASSLRETAYEQYF. Full variable domain (remainder filled in from reference TRBV7-8 and TRBJ2-7): GAGVSQSPRYKVAKRGQDVALRCDPISGHVSLFWYQQALGQGPEFLTYFQNEAQLDKSGLPSDRFFAERPEGSVSTLKIQRTQQEDSAVYLCASSLRETAYEQYFGPGTRLTVT.

J is TRBJ1-6 and V is TRBV28; 8 positions match TRBD1. The CDR3 loop spans 14 amino acids. V lost 6 bases and J lost 8; bases outside the gene matches: 6. Germline CDR1 is MDHEN and CDR2 is SYDVKM. The CDR3 region is CASRMQGADSPLHF. CDR3 DNA sequence: TGTGCCAGCAGGATGCAGGGGGCTGATTCACCCCTCCACTTT.

In regard to this clone: A read error may produce the germline difference seen at one junction end. The chain carries TRBV15 and TRBJ1-2; TRBD1 matches at 7 bases. The CDR3 runs 11 residues. Germline CDR1 reads LNHNV; CDR2 reads YYDKDF (reference sequence). CDR3 sequence reads: CATSRRDSSAF. CDR3 DNA sequence: TGTGCCACCAGCAGAAGGGACAGCAGCGCCTTC.

In its sample, this clone was seen a few times. The rearrangement joins TRBV3-1 (or the pseudogene TRBV3-2) to TRBJ1-2; possible D gene TRBD1, 5 bases. Germline V lookup: CDR1 LGHDT, CDR2 YNNKEL (reference sequence). V was shortened by 1 base and J by 8 bases, with 17 bases between the two germline ends. The CDR3 length is 15 residues. CDR3 sequence reads: CASSQGARPGSGYTF. The CDR3, as DNA: TGTGCCAGCAGCCAAGGGGCCAGGCCAGGGTCCGGCTACACCTTC.

This rearrangement joins TRBV7-6 to TRBJ1-2; D is unclear. V was pared by 5 bases and J by 2 bases, with 15 bases between. This CDR3 comprises 15 residues. The germline V gene has CDR1 SGHVS and CDR2 FNYEAQ. In nucleotides, the CDR3 is TGTGCCAGCAGCCCCCTTGAGGGCCAAAACTATGGCTACACCTTC. Translation: CASSPLEGQNYGYTF.

This clone has a single count. The chain is built from TRBV20-1 and TRBJ1-6; D perhaps matches TRBD1 (6 bases). V was clipped by 6 bases and J by 7 bases, with 7 bases between them. Germline V gene sequence: CDR1 DFQATT, CDR2 SNEGSKA (reference sequence). The CDR3 spans 11 residues. The CDR3: CSARGNSPLHF. The CDR3 bases are TGCAGTGCCAGGGGAAATTCACCCCTCCACTTT.

The sample holds one count of this clone. This chain uses TRBV11-2 with TRBJ2-5, with 8 bases fitting TRBD1. Germline-derived CDR1 and CDR2 are SGHAT and FQNNGV. The length of the CDR3 is 17 residues. The ends lost 4 bases at V and 5 bases at J; junction bases unmatched: 15. The CDR3 DNA follows: TGTGCCAGCAGCTCCGGGACAGGCGGATCTATCTTGGAGACCCAGTACTTC. Protein product: CASSSGTGGSILETQYF.

This chain links TRBV11-2 with TRBJ1-6; TRBD1 agrees at 8 bases. The CDR3 length is 17 residues. With V trimmed by 5 bases and J by 4 bases, 10 bases remained unmatched. Germline values: CDR1 SGHAT, CDR2 FQNNGV. Here the CDR3 DNA reads TGTGCCAGCAGCCTAAAAGGGACAGGCGGTTATAATTCACCCCTCCACTTT. Its protein is CASSLKGTGGYNSPLHF.

The sample holds a few counts of this clone. The V call is TRBV19, the J call TRBJ2-2; 9 bases fit TRBD1. The CDR3 has 15 residues. Germline CDR1 reads LNHDA; CDR2 reads SQIVND (reference sequence). V shed 10 bases, J shed 6 bases, and the junction held 12 bases outside the gene matches. CDR3 sequence (DNA): TGTGCCACCGAGGACAGGGGAAGGGCGTCCGGGGAGCTGTTTTTT. Translation: CATEDRGRASGELFF.

This clone showed up just a few times. V gene TRBV18 combines with J gene TRBJ1-1, with D possibly being TRBD1 (5 bases). The germline V gene has CDR1 KGHSH and CDR2 LQKENI. The CDR3 length is 13 residues. Trimming stripped 4 bases from V and 6 bases from J, with 12 bases between. CDR3 sequence reads: CASSQGPDSEAFF. CDR3 sequence (DNA): TGTGCCAGCTCACAGGGGCCTGATTCTGAAGCTTTCTTT.

V is TRBV5-1 and J is TRBJ2-3; 10 bases are a match to TRBD2. The CDR3 is made up of 15 amino acids. V shed 2 bases and J 4 bases; nucleotides not matched to a gene: 4. In germline, CDR1 is SGHRS, CDR2 YFSETQ. The chain's CDR3 is CASSLSGGAADTQYF. The CDR3 DNA reads as TGCGCCAGCAGCTTAAGCGGGGGGGCCGCAGATACGCAGTATTTT.

The chain recombines TRBV7-3 with TRBJ1-6, with D maybe TRBD1 (6 bases). V shed 6 bases and J shed 7 bases, with 10 bases lying between them. This CDR3 has 13 amino acids. Looked up from germline, CDR1 is SGHTA and CDR2 is FQGTGA. The DNA of the CDR3 is TGTGCCAGCAGTTCTACAGGGAATTCACCCCTCCACTTT. The encoded protein is CASSSTGNSPLHF. The full variable domain, rest sourced from reference TRBV7-3 and TRBJ1-6, is GAGVSQTPSNKVTEKGKYVELRCDPISGHTALYWYRQSLGQGPEFLIYFQGTGAADDSGLPNDRFFAVRPEGSVSTLKIQRTERGDSAVYLCASSSTGNSPLHFGNGTRLTVT.

The chain joins TRBV18 to TRBJ2-6; D not certain. Germline CDR1 and CDR2: KGHSH and LQKENI. The CDR3 contains 16 residues. Trimming took off 0 bases at V and 2 bases at J, with 8 bases between the two ends. CDR3 sequence: CASSPPSVAGANVLTF. The CDR3 DNA reads as TGTGCCAGCTCACCACCGTCCGTAGCTGGGGCCAACGTCCTGACTTTC.

This clone has only a few counts. The chain joins TRBV21-1 to TRBJ1-5; TRBD1, the D gene given by the table, was not confirmed from the DNA. TRBV21-1 is flagged as a pseudogene. The CDR3 covers 17 residues. The CDR3 nucleotides are TGTGCCAGCAGCAAAGAAGGACAGGGAGTGAGCAATCAGCCCCAGCATTTT. Protein product: CASSKEGQGVSNQPQHF.

This sequence joins TRBV30 and TRBJ1-1, with 8 bases that match TRBD1. Germline trimming cut 3 bases from V and 5 bases from J; bases unmatched to any gene: 11. Germline loops: CDR1 GTSNPN, CDR2 SVGIG (reference sequence). The CDR3 contains 15 residues. The CDR3 here is CAWRSGTGGRTEAFF. CDR3 nucleotides: TGTGCCTGGAGATCGGGGACAGGTGGGAGGACTGAAGCTTTCTTT.

The CDR3, as DNA: TGTGCCAGCAGCTTGTTAGGACAGGGGGCGAACTATGGCTACACCTTC. This gives the protein CASSLLGQGANYGYTF. The genes are TRBV5-5 and TRBJ1-2; TRBD1 aligns across 11 bases. Looked up from germline, CDR1 is SGHKS and CDR2 is YYEKEE (reference sequence). This CDR3 is built from 16 residues. Trimming removed 1 base from V and 2 bases from J; junction bases left unmatched: 4.

V and J are TRBV5-6 and TRBJ2-3, with TRBD1 matching over 8 bases. Germline lookup yields CDR1 SGHDT and CDR2 YYEEEE. V lost 3 bases and J lost 6; bases outside the gene matches: 12. This CDR3 is built from 16 residues. CDR3 sequence: CASSSGQGISRDTQYF. The DNA of the CDR3 is TGTGCCAGCAGCTCCGGACAGGGTATTAGTAGGGATACGCAGTATTTT.

This clone was counted only a few times. This chain connects TRBV14 to TRBJ1-1, with a weak D call TRBD1 (6 bases). Trimming pared 0 bases from V and 1 base from J, leaving 33 bases between. CDR3 length: 23 residues. The germline V gene has CDR1 SGHDN and CDR2 FVKESK. The CDR3 protein is CASSQDPYKGDFLNPLSNTEAFF. CDR3 nucleotide sequence: TGTGCCAGCAGCCAAGACCCCTATAAGGGGGATTTTTTGAACCCTCTATCGAACACTGAAGCTTTCTTT.